These 27 T cell receptor beta chains share one sample of origin, sequenced in a study of response to subunit inactivated influenza vaccine. A single record per CDR3 protein comes from TCRdb applying MiXCR to the RT-PCR reads. Of under 950,000 distinct CDR3 sequences in the sample, over 20% are singletons; the top ten hold 10% to 13%. The sequences come from PBMCs from blood, collected roughly 5 days after vaccination. The receptors were gathered from a man in his fifties or sixties who received an inactivated influenza vaccine.

V is TRBV2 and J is TRBJ2-7, with TRBD1 matching 8 bases. CDR1 is SNHLY and CDR2 is FYNNEI in the germline V gene. The CDR3 loop spans 15 amino acids. With V trimmed by 5 bases and J by 7 bases, 13 bases remained unmatched. The CDR3 nucleotides are TGTGCCAGCAGTAGGATACGGACAGGGCTAGATGAGCAGTACTTC. Its protein is CASSRIRTGLDEQYF. Supplemented by reference TRBV2 and TRBJ2-7, the full variable domain reads EPEVTQTPSHQVTQMGQEVILRCVPISNHLYFYWYRQILGQKVEFLVSFYNNEISEKSEIFDDQFSVERPDGSNFTLKIRSTKLEDSAMYFCASSRIRTGLDEQYFGPGTRLTVT.

This clonotype showed up just a few times. The chain recombines TRBV12-3 or TRBV12-4 with TRBJ2-5, with D possibly matching TRBD1 (6 bases). This CDR3 is built from 15 residues. With 4 bases removed from V and 5 bases from J, the gap between germline ends came to 17 bases. CDR3 in amino acids: CASSSSGDLRETQYF. The CDR3 bases are TGTGCCAGCAGTTCGTCAGGGGATCTTCGGGAGACCCAGTACTTC.

This clonotype was observed a few times. This chain links TRBV6-1 with TRBJ1-6, with D possibly TRBD1 on 5 matching bases. V lost 6 bases to trimming and J lost 9 bases, with 27 bases between them. Germline V gene data show CDR1 as MNHNS and CDR2 as SASEGT. The CDR3 extends over 18 amino acids. This CDR3 reads CASSPGSQVLGSGSPLHF. The DNA for the CDR3 is TGTGCCAGCAGCCCCGGGTCACAGGTCTTAGGGTCCGGTTCACCCCTCCACTTT.

This clonotype was recorded a few times. The chain employs TRBV20-1 and TRBJ2-3; D is perhaps TRBD2 (6 bases). The CDR3 is 15 residues long. V was shortened by 6 bases and J by 0 bases, with 16 bases between the two germline ends. CDR1 and CDR2 (germline): DFQATT, SNEGSKA (reference sequence). DNA of the CDR3: TGCAGTGCCGCGGGACTCTCATCTAGCACAGATACGCAGTATTTT. Translating gives CSAAGLSSSTDTQYF.

This clonotype came up a few times. The chain combines TRBV20-1 with TRBJ2-3; 10 bases map to TRBD2. The V gene end was trimmed by 1 base and the J gene end by 5 bases; junction bases not matched to a gene: 3. This CDR3 spans 14 amino acids. From germline, CDR1 is DFQATT and CDR2 SNEGSKA (reference sequence). The CDR3 region is CSARVIAGGDTQYF. In DNA form, the CDR3 reads TGCAGTGCTAGAGTTATAGCGGGGGGAGATACGCAGTATTTT.

This clonotype has more than one count but fewer than ten. The rearrangement links TRBV20-1 to TRBJ2-5; D is unclear. The CDR3 extends over 12 amino acids. The germline V gene has CDR1 DFQATT and CDR2 SNEGSKA (reference sequence). Deletions cut 0 bases from V and 5 bases from J, with 7 bases between. CDR3 loop: CSARDGSETQYF. CDR3 in DNA: TGCAGTGCTAGAGATGGTTCGGAGACCCAGTACTTC.

This clonotype was seen only once. V and J are TRBV7-2 and TRBJ2-2; D may be TRBD1 (6 bases). Germline loops: CDR1 SGHTA, CDR2 FQGNSA. The V end was cut by 2 bases, the J end by 8 bases, with 9 bases between. The CDR3 contains 13 residues. The CDR3 region is CASSLMGAGELFF. CDR3 sequence (DNA): TGTGCCAGCAGCTTAATGGGGGCGGGGGAGCTGTTTTTT.

The V gene is TRBV4-2, the J gene TRBJ2-5; 9 bases agree with TRBD2. Germline V CDR1 and CDR2: LGHNA, YNFKEQ. This CDR3 is 16 amino acids long. V was clipped by 0 bases and J by 5 bases; unmatched bases: 7. The CDR3 sequence is CASSQDLRGGSETQYF. The CDR3 nucleotides read TGTGCCAGCAGCCAAGATCTGCGGGGGGGATCTGAGACCCAGTACTTC.

The chain recombines TRBV29-1 with TRBJ2-7; 12 nucleotides align to TRBD2. J lost 0 bases, V lost 4 bases, and 4 bases had no gene match. Germline V gives CDR1 SQVTM, CDR2 ANQGSEA. The CDR3 is 15 residues long. The CDR3 sequence is CSVAGLAGPSYEQYF. The CDR3 nucleotides read TGCAGCGTTGCTGGACTAGCGGGACCCTCCTACGAGCAGTACTTC.

The chain carries TRBV11-2 and TRBJ2-5; D is unresolved. CDR3 size: 14 residues. CDR1 and CDR2 from the germline V gene are SGHAT and FQNNGV. Deletions cut 6 bases from V and 1 base from J, with 12 bases between. The CDR3 DNA sequence: TGTGCCAGCAGGAGATTTCCCGCCCAAGAGACCCAGTACTTC. As protein: CASRRFPAQETQYF. The variable domain in full, completed from reference TRBV11-2 and TRBJ2-5, reads EAGVAQSPRYKIIEKRQSVAFWCNPISGHATLYWYQQILGQGPKLLIQFQNNGVVDDSQLPKDRFSAERLKGVDSTLKIQPAKLEDSAVYLCASRRFPAQETQYFGPGTRLLVL.

The chain is built from TRBV15 and TRBJ2-3; the D gene is possibly TRBD1 (6 bases). Germline lookup yields CDR1 LNHNV and CDR2 YYDKDF (reference sequence). V gave up 6 bases and J gave up 2 bases, with 12 bases separating them. There are 14 residues in the CDR3. This chain's CDR3 is CATRPGHLTDTQYF. As DNA, the CDR3 is TGTGCCACCAGACCGGGACACCTCACAGATACGCAGTATTTT.

The gene calls are TRBV5-1 and TRBJ2-5; TRBD2 might be the D (5 bases). The CDR3 sequence is 14 residues long. With 2 bases removed from V and 3 bases from J, the gap between germline ends came to 11 bases. CDR1 SGHRS and CDR2 YFSETQ come from the germline V gene. DNA of the CDR3: TGCGCCAGCAGCTTCGGTAGAGGGAAAGAGACCCAGTACTTC. It translates to CASSFGRGKETQYF.

This clonotype has just a few counts. The chain carries TRBV4-3 and TRBJ2-3, with 9 bases lining up with TRBD2. CDR1 and CDR2 from the germline V gene are LGHNA and YSLEER. The CDR3 contains 14 residues. The trim removed 2 bases at V and 8 bases at J, leaving 5 bases unmatched. This chain's CDR3 is CASSQKGSGSTQYF. CDR3 nucleotide sequence: TGCGCCAGCAGCCAAAAAGGTAGCGGGAGTACGCAGTATTTT.

CDR3 DNA sequence: TGCAGTGCTAGAGATATGGGCTTCCTTAGCACAGATACGCAGTATTTT. Its protein product is CSARDMGFLSTDTQYF. The chain links TRBV20-1 to TRBJ2-3; no reliable D call. V was trimmed by 0 bases and J by 0 bases, leaving 13 bases between them. The germline V gene encodes CDR1 DFQATT and CDR2 SNEGSKA (reference sequence). The CDR3 runs to 16 residues.

In this sample, this clonotype turned up a few times. The V gene is TRBV2, the J gene TRBJ2-6; the D gene is possibly TRBD1 (5 bases). Between the trimmed V and J ends, which lost 2 bases and 7 bases, there was a span of 12 bases. Germline CDR1 SNHLY, CDR2 FYNNEI. This CDR3 comprises 15 residues. The CDR3 DNA follows: TGTGCCAGCAGTGAATCGCAGGGATTTGCCAACGTCCTGACTTTC. Residues: CASSESQGFANVLTF.

The chain joins TRBV9 to TRBJ1-6, with D possibly TRBD1 on 5 matching bases. Trimming cost V 0 bases and J 8 bases, with 12 bases left between them. The CDR3 has 15 residues. Germline V gives CDR1 SGDLS, CDR2 YYNGEE. The CDR3 loop reads CASSVAPGHDSPLHF. Here the CDR3 DNA reads TGTGCCAGCAGCGTAGCTCCAGGGCATGATTCACCCCTCCACTTT.

The chain employs TRBV20-1 and TRBJ1-2, with D possibly being TRBD1 (5 bases). This CDR3 spans 11 amino acids. Deletions cut 8 bases from V and 4 bases from J, with 11 bases between. CDR1 is DFQATT and CDR2 is SNEGSKA in the germline V gene (reference sequence). CDR3 nucleotides: TGCAGTCGAGACAGATTCTATGGCTACACCTTC. Translating it yields CSRDRFYGYTF.

The chain is built from TRBV12-3 or TRBV12-4 and TRBJ2-1; D may be TRBD1 (6 bases). Between the trimmed V and J ends, which lost 6 bases and 0 bases, there was a span of 24 bases. The CDR3 sequence is 19 residues long. CDR3 in amino acids: CASRDPQGQPVSSYNEQFF. Written as DNA, the CDR3 is TGTGCCAGCAGAGATCCTCAGGGACAACCGGTTAGCTCCTACAATGAGCAGTTCTTC.

The gene calls are TRBV20-1 and TRBJ2-7; TRBD2 matches 8 bases. The germline gives CDR1 DFQATT, CDR2 SNEGSKA (reference sequence). Trimming at V came to 6 bases and at J to 0 bases, leaving 10 bases not matched to a gene. The CDR3 extends over 15 amino acids. DNA for the CDR3: TGCAGTGCCGCCCGCCGCGGGGGGAGCTCCTACGAGCAGTACTTC. It codes for CSAARRGGSSYEQYF.

The gene calls are TRBV20-1 and TRBJ1-6, with no clear D. There are 14 residues in the CDR3. CDR1 DFQATT and CDR2 SNEGSKA come from the germline V gene (reference sequence). V was cut by 0 bases and J by 7 bases, with 10 bases left in between. CDR3 region: CSARDQRTNSPLHF. CDR3 nucleotides: TGCAGTGCTAGAGATCAGCGGACCAATTCACCCCTCCACTTT.

The DNA of the CDR3 is TGTGCCAGCAGCCCAGGACTTGAATACGAGCAGTACTTC. Protein sequence: CASSPGLEYEQYF. This chain uses TRBV11-1 with TRBJ2-7; D possibly corresponds to TRBD2 (5 bases). From germline, CDR1 is SGHAT and CDR2 FQDESV (reference sequence). V dropped 5 bases and J dropped 4 bases, with 12 bases sitting between them. The CDR3 runs to 13 residues.

The genes are TRBV4-1 and TRBJ2-3; D may be TRBD1 (6 bases). Germline values: CDR1 MGHRA, CDR2 YSYEKL. CDR3 length: 15 amino acids. Trimming stripped 4 bases from V and 4 bases from J, with 15 bases between. CDR3 nucleotide sequence: TGCGCCAGCAGCCCAGGGACAAAAGCCGCAGATACGCAGTATTTT. Translating it yields CASSPGTKAADTQYF.

This clonotype was counted many times. V gene TRBV5-1 combines with J gene TRBJ1-4, with D uncertain. CDR1 and CDR2 from the germline V gene are SGHRS and YFSETQ. V was clipped by 5 bases and J by 0 bases, with 20 bases between them. The CDR3 has 18 amino acids. For the CDR3, the DNA is TGCGCCAGCAGTGCGGACTTAATTGGAACAACAACTAATGAAAAACTGTTTTTT. It codes for CASSADLIGTTTNEKLFF.

This clonotype has a handful of counts. The gene calls are TRBV12-3 or TRBV12-4 and TRBJ1-6; TRBD1 aligns across 9 bases. The CDR3 is 15 amino acids. Unmatched junction bases numbered 7, after V lost 3 bases and J lost 10 bases. The CDR3: CASSLTGQGFSPLHF. The CDR3 coding sequence is TGTGCCAGCAGTTTGACGGGACAGGGTTTCTCACCCCTCCACTTT.

The chain joins TRBV24-1 to TRBJ2-3, with D perhaps matching TRBD1 (5 bases). The CDR3 is made up of 18 amino acids. V lost 2 bases and J lost 0, with 17 bases in between. The germline V gene has CDR1 KGHDR and CDR2 SFDVKD. CDR3 coding DNA: TGTGCCACCAGTGATTGGCCCCGACAGACCGCTAGCACAGATACGCAGTATTTT. Amino acid sequence: CATSDWPRQTASTDTQYF.

The chain links TRBV10-3 to TRBJ1-1, with 9 bases matching TRBD1. Germline V gives CDR1 ENHRY, CDR2 SYGVKD. The CDR3 is 15 residues long. Trimming took 5 bases from V and 5 from J; bases not matched to a gene: 9. CDR3 DNA: TGTGCCATCAGTCCCAGGACAGGGGATGGGACTGAAGCTTTCTTT. Its translation: CAISPRTGDGTEAFF.

The genes are TRBV28 and TRBJ2-7; 8 nucleotides match TRBD1. CDR3 length: 15 amino acids. The V gene's germline CDR1 is MDHEN and CDR2 SYDVKM. Losses at the gene ends were 10 bases for V and 1 base for J; bases not matched to a gene: 12. The CDR3 coding sequence is TGTGCCACCACCCGGCCCACAGGGGGGTCCTACGAGCAGTACTTC. Amino acid sequence: CATTRPTGGSYEQYF.